The 10 T cell receptor beta chains below all came from one sample that was sequenced in a study of blood T cell repertoires in COVID-19. Generated by immunoSEQ multiplex PCR, the TCRdb table keeps only in-frame clones and is missing some. This sample carries 150,000 to 200,000 clones, around three quarters of them seen once, and the ten largest clones take roughly 8.4%. Sequencing was carried out using peripheral blood. Receptor source: a man aged 55 to 69 with acute or convalescent COVID-19.

CDR3 DNA: TGTGCCAGCAGCTTGTCCTCCGATGAGCAGTTCTTC. Translated: CASSLSSDEQFF. J is TRBJ2-1 and V is TRBV5-4, with D hard to call. From germline, CDR1 is SGHNT and CDR2 YYREEE (reference sequence). Deletions cut 1 base from V and 8 bases from J, with 7 bases between. CDR3 length: 12 residues. Full variable domain (missing parts from reference TRBV5-4 and TRBJ2-1): ETGVTQSPTHLIKTRGQQVTLRCSSQSGHNTVSWYQQALGQGPQFIFQYYREEENGRGNFPPRFSGLQFPNYSSELNVNALELDDSALYLCASSLSSDEQFFGPGTRLTVL.

This chain joins TRBV18 and TRBJ1-6; a weak D match, TRBD1 (5 bases). Between the trimmed V and J ends, which lost 6 bases and 7 bases, there was a span of 16 bases. The germline V gene encodes CDR1 KGHSH and CDR2 LQKENI. This CDR3 is built from 15 residues. This CDR3 reads CASSQGTRGNSPLHF. CDR3 bases: TGTGCCAGCTCCCAAGGGACCCGGGGGAATTCACCCCTCCACTTT.

This rearrangement joins TRBV19 to TRBJ2-7; tentatively, D is TRBD1 (6 bases). The CDR3 has 14 residues. Between the trimmed V and J ends, which lost 5 bases and 1 base, there was a span of 12 bases. CDR1 is LNHDA and CDR2 is SQIVND in the germline V gene (reference sequence). The CDR3 sequence: CASSPRTESYEQYF. CDR3 nucleotide sequence: TGTGCCAGTAGTCCACGGACAGAATCCTACGAGCAGTACTTC.

The chain carries TRBV7-2 and TRBJ2-7; D remains ambiguous. V was clipped by 6 bases and J by 4 bases, with 19 bases between them. From germline, CDR1 is SGHTA and CDR2 FQGNSA. This CDR3 contains 15 residues. CDR3 sequence: CASRLRSSKEYEQYF. Written as DNA, the CDR3 is TGTGCCAGCAGACTTAGGTCGTCGAAGGAGTACGAGCAGTACTTC.

The gene calls are TRBV2 and TRBJ1-6; no clear D gene. The germline CDR1 and CDR2 sequences are SNHLY and FYNNEI. This CDR3 comprises 16 residues. V lost 6 bases, J lost 0 bases, and 12 bases lay in between. CDR3: CASRATTASYNSPLHF. CDR3 in DNA: TGTGCCAGCAGGGCAACGACTGCCTCCTATAATTCACCCCTCCACTTT.

The chain couples TRBV27 to TRBJ2-3; 8 positions match TRBD1. CDR1 is MNHEY, CDR2 SMNVEV, per germline (reference sequence). The CDR3 is 12 residues long. V was pared by 8 bases and J by 6 bases, with 4 bases of the junction left unmatched. CDR3 DNA: TGTGCCAGCTGGACAGGGAGGGATACGCAGTATTTT. Residues: CASWTGRDTQYF.

Concerning this clone: A much larger clone is a single base away; this may be a read error. This chain links TRBV12-3 or TRBV12-4 with TRBJ2-7; no reliable D call. This CDR3 comprises 11 residues. Trimming took off 6 bases at V and 2 bases at J, with 5 bases between the two ends. CDR3 region: CASSPAYEQYF. The CDR3 nucleotides read TGTGCCAGCAGCCCAGCCTACGAGCAGTACTTC.

The rearrangement joins TRBV9 to TRBJ2-3, with 7 bases that match TRBD2. V shed 2 bases, J shed 5 bases, and the junction held 11 bases outside the gene matches. CDR1 is SGDLS, CDR2 YYNGEE, per germline. The CDR3 totals 16 residues. CDR3 region: CASSVSGAQVGDTQYF. The CDR3 nucleotides are TGTGCCAGCAGCGTCAGCGGGGCCCAAGTTGGAGATACGCAGTATTTT.

The chain joins TRBV6-1 to TRBJ2-7; 9 bases fit TRBD1. CDR3 length: 15 amino acids. V shed 0 bases, J shed 3 bases, and the junction held 3 bases outside the gene matches. The germline CDR1 and CDR2 sequences are MNHNS and SASEGT. Here the CDR3 DNA reads TGTGCCAGCAGTGAAGCGCTGGACAGGGGCTACGAGCAGTACTTC. It yields the protein CASSEALDRGYEQYF.

The chain has TRBV18 and TRBJ1-1; D is unclear. Germline lookup yields CDR1 KGHSH and CDR2 LQKENI. The V and J ends lost 1 base and 3 bases respectively, with 6 bases between them. The CDR3 is made up of 13 amino acids. CDR3 bases: TGTGCCAGCTCACCACTCGAGGACACTGAAGCTTTCTTT. Its protein product is CASSPLEDTEAFF.